This T cell receptor beta chain originates from a study of CD8+ T cells in alopecia areata. Sequencing used cDNA as its template, made by extracting RNA and reverse transcribing it. The data were produced by immunoSEQ multiplex PCR, yet TCRdb's version contains in-frame clones alone and is incomplete. The data show about 6,900 clones, with approximately 71% seen just once and 16% held by the top ten. Treatment denoted: oral pan-JAK inhibitor, 5-10 mg twice daily. Lesional scalp punch biopsies and peripheral blood came from alopecia areata patients. This clone was detected once. The CDR3 has 16 residues. CDR1 and CDR2 from the germline V gene are SGHNT and YENEEA. The ends were cut back, 4 bases at V and 2 bases at J, with 17 bases in the middle.

This chain connects TRBV11-3 to TRBJ1-2; weak D call: TRBD1 (5 bases). Sequencing was performed on skin, taken at week 4, from a patient treated with tofacitinib. The clonotype originates from a human donor with alopecia areata. The CDR3 protein is CASSSVRTQRNYGYTF. In nucleotides, the CDR3 is TGTGCCAGCAGCTCCGTGCGGACACAGAGAAACTATGGCTACACCTTC.